This T cell receptor beta chain was captured by sequencing in a study of Graves' ophthalmopathy and Graves' hyperthyroidism. The CDR3 has 15 residues. After removal of 5 bases from V and 5 bases from J, the junction contained 8 bases not matched to a gene. Germline V gene data show CDR1 as SGHRS and CDR2 as YFSETQ. This clonotype came up many times. RNA transcripts yielded amplified TCR beta CDR3 regions. The authors performed first-round RT-PCR with HTBI primers and then a second-round multiplex PCR. A single record per CDR3 protein comes from TCRdb applying MiXCR to the multiplex PCR reads. Of hundreds of thousands of distinct CDR3 sequences listed, roughly 21% are singletons.

This clonotype was sampled from a woman between 18 and 29 years old with stable Graves' hyperthyroidism. Sequenced material: peripheral blood. The chain recombines TRBV5-1 with TRBJ2-7; 12 bases agree with TRBD2. CDR3 nucleotides: TGCGCCAGCAGTAAATCTAGCGGGGGGGGCGACGAGCAGTACTTC. The encoded protein is CASSKSSGGGDEQYF. The whole variable domain, filled in from reference TRBV5-1 and TRBJ2-7, reads KAGVTQTPRYLIKTRGQQVTLSCSPISGHRSVSWYQQTPGQGLQFLFEYFSETQRNKGNFPGRFSGRQFSNSRSEMNVSTLELGDSALYLCASSKSSGGGDEQYFGPGTRLTVT.